One and the same sample provided the 11 T cell receptor beta chains below, sequenced in a study of OX40 agonist ivuxolimab in advanced cancers. The data were produced by immunoSEQ multiplex PCR, yet TCRdb's version contains in-frame clones alone and is incomplete. The sample yields some 150,000 clones, 90% seen once. Sample: CD4+ or CD8+ T cells sorted from blood, taken in a trial of the OX40 agonist ivuxolimab. Every receptor here comes from an adult with an advanced solid tumor such as melanoma, head and neck, liver or kidney cancer.

The chain combines TRBV7-9 with TRBJ2-1; D call uncertain. Trimming removed 5 bases at V and 6 bases at J, with 8 bases between. CDR3 length: 12 amino acids. The V gene's germline CDR1 is SEHNR and CDR2 FQNEAQ (reference sequence). In DNA form, the CDR3 reads TGTGCCAGCAGCCCTCAGGTCAATGAGCAGTTCTTC. Its protein is CASSPQVNEQFF.

The rearrangement joins TRBV5-8 to TRBJ2-7; TRBD1 aligns across 7 bases. This CDR3 is built from 15 residues. Germline V gene data show CDR1 as SGHTS and CDR2 as YDEGEE. J was trimmed by 2 bases and V by 4 bases; bases with no gene match: 9. The CDR3 DNA is TGTGCCAGCAGCCCACTCCGGGACAGTCCCTACGAGCAGTACTTC. It encodes CASSPLRDSPYEQYF.

The chain carries TRBV18 and TRBJ2-7, with D possibly being TRBD2 (5 bases). This CDR3 contains 14 residues. The germline V gene has CDR1 KGHSH and CDR2 LQKENI. V dropped 1 base and J dropped 0 bases, with 7 bases sitting between them. CDR3 sequence: CASSPLGSSYEQYF. The CDR3 DNA follows: TGTGCCAGCTCACCACTGGGGAGCTCCTACGAGCAGTACTTC.

The chain recombines TRBV5-1 with TRBJ1-2, with 8 bases that match TRBD1. Looked up from germline, CDR1 is SGHRS and CDR2 is YFSETQ. The junction had 3 bases not matched to a gene; V was cut back by 3 bases and J by 2 bases. The CDR3 runs to 14 residues. CDR3: CASSYRDRNYGYTF. The DNA of the CDR3 is TGCGCCAGCAGCTACCGGGACAGGAACTATGGCTACACCTTC.

The genes are TRBV6-1 and TRBJ2-2, with a tentative D call TRBD1 (6 bases). Germline V gene data show CDR1 as MNHNS and CDR2 as SASEGT. V lost 7 bases and J lost 1, with 10 bases in between. This CDR3 comprises 14 residues. Written as DNA, the CDR3 is TGTGCCAGCACGGGCAGGGGGAACACCGGGGAGCTGTTTTTT. Residues: CASTGRGNTGELFF.

The genes are TRBV25-1 and TRBJ1-3, with no clear D. The CDR3 sequence is 15 residues long. CDR1 and CDR2 (germline): MGHDK, SYGVNS. Deletions cut 2 bases from V and 2 bases from J, with 10 bases between. The CDR3 loop is CASSEGEQTGNTIYF. The DNA of the CDR3 is TGTGCCAGCAGTGAAGGCGAACAGACTGGAAACACCATATATTTT.

The genes are TRBV6-5 and TRBJ2-7; 9 bases map to TRBD1. The junction had 7 bases not matched to a gene; V was cut back by 6 bases and J by 4 bases. The germline V gene has CDR1 MNHEY and CDR2 SVGAGI. The CDR3 runs to 14 residues. The CDR3 region has the DNA TGTGCCAGCAGGCTTACAGGGGGCTGGTACGAGCAGTACTTC. It encodes CASRLTGGWYEQYF.

This chain links TRBV19 with TRBJ2-5, with D possibly matching TRBD1 (5 bases). V lost 3 bases and J lost 5, with 13 bases in between. From germline, CDR1 is LNHDA and CDR2 SQIVND (reference sequence). CDR3 length: 14 residues. The DNA of the CDR3 is TGTGCCAGTAGTATCGCCCAGGGTGGGGAGACCCAGTACTTC. This translates into CASSIAQGGETQYF.

This chain's CDR3 is CATRRNTEAFF. The CDR3 DNA sequence: TGTGCCACCAGAAGGAACACTGAAGCTTTCTTT. This chain connects TRBV28 to TRBJ1-1; D gene ambiguous. V was trimmed by 10 bases and J by 1 base, leaving 7 bases between them. The CDR3 covers 11 residues. Looked up from germline, CDR1 is MDHEN and CDR2 is SYDVKM.

The chain uses TRBV29-1 and TRBJ2-1; the D gene is possibly TRBD2 (6 bases). Germline CDR1 reads SQVTM; CDR2 reads ANQGSEA. The CDR3 contains 15 residues. With 2 bases removed from V and 7 bases from J, the gap between germline ends came to 18 bases. Here the CDR3 DNA reads TGCAGCGTTGAATTCCGGGACTTTGTGGGGAATGAGCAGTTCTTC. Translated: CSVEFRDFVGNEQFF.

DNA for the CDR3: TGTGCCAGCAGCATCCAGGGGGTTAACTATGGCTACACCTTC. Its translation: CASSIQGVNYGYTF. V is TRBV7-9 and J is TRBJ1-2, with TRBD1 identical over 7 bases. The CDR3 runs to 14 residues. Germline CDR1 reads SEHNR; CDR2 reads FQNEAQ (reference sequence). The trim removed 5 bases at V and 1 base at J, leaving 4 bases unmatched.